This TCR beta chain was obtained from a study of blood T cell repertoires in COVID-19. The CDR3 sequence is 12 residues long. V lost 3 bases to trimming and J lost 9 bases; unmatched junction nucleotides: 2. CDR1 MDHEN and CDR2 SYDVKM come from the germline V gene. Profiling relied on immunoSEQ multiplex PCR, and the TCRdb table lists in-frame clones only, not all of them. Of over 150,000 clones in the sample, approximately 91% are singletons; the top ten hold 0.5% to 0.55%. This chain connects TRBV28 to TRBJ1-1; TRBD1 aligns across 9 bases. This TCR was sampled from a man aged 45-65 years with acute or convalescent COVID-19. Sequencing was done on a sample of peripheral blood. DNA for the CDR3: TGTGCCAGCAGTTTCGGGACAGGGAAAGCTTTCTTT. Amino acids: CASSFGTGKAFF.